Listed below are T cell receptor beta chains from one sample, sequenced in a study of cytomegalovirus exposure and HLA in healthy donors. Repertoires were generated with immunoSEQ multiplex PCR, while TCRdb's copy carries only in-frame clones and drops some. The data hold over 150,000 clones, with just under 80% observed a single time. The sample taken for sequencing was PBMCs. The receptor source for this set is a woman aged 45-65 years in good health and CMV-seropositive. Each CDR3 is given without its conserved first and last residue. Fields, in order: J gene, D gene, V gene, CDR3 protein. D genes are given only for firm matches.

TRBJ1-1 NA TRBV10-3 AISESRRSTEAF
TRBJ1-1 TRBD1 TRBV30 AWNRGRSEAF
TRBJ2-7 NA TRBV5-5 ASSPAYEQY
TRBJ2-5 TRBD1 TRBV7-7 ASSFTGGKEETQY
TRBJ1-1 NA TRBV18 ASSSLGGTEAF
TRBJ1-2 TRBD1 TRBV7-3 ASSLGGQTYGYT
TRBJ2-1 NA TRBV25-1 ASSDPGTAAEQF
TRBJ2-3 NA TRBV5-1 ASSLVSGSTDTQY
TRBJ2-3 NA TRBV9 ASSVGGTLRTDTQY
TRBJ2-3 NA TRBV5-1 ASSLGGASTDTQY
TRBJ2-7 TRBD1 TRBV5-1 ASSSRGLTGISYEQY
TRBJ1-2 NA TRBV12-5 ASGSGQTGDYGYT
TRBJ2-7 NA TRBV30 AWNRGNYEQY
TRBJ1-6 TRBD1 TRBV7-8 ASSLDRVGSPLH
TRBJ1-6 TRBD1 TRBV6-4 ASSFSRGLPYNSPLH
TRBJ1-2 NA TRBV5-6 ASSPDSVYGYT
TRBJ2-7 NA TRBV4-1 ASSQTGEEYEQY
TRBJ2-5 NA TRBV5-7 ASSSTVPIGAVWETQY
TRBJ2-3 NA TRBV18 ASSQGLTFSTDTQY
TRBJ1-6 NA TRBV6-1 ASSDTGNSPLH
TRBJ2-1 NA TRBV7-8 ASSLGVGGNEQF
TRBJ2-7 NA TRBV21-1 ASSSQRREGLTRQY
TRBJ1-1 NA TRBV30 AWSRLRVENTEAF
TRBJ1-2 TRBD1 TRBV2 ASSEAVPWDRGLGGYT
TRBJ2-1 TRBD1 TRBV5-4 ASSTTGGSNNEQF